Shown below are 25 T cell receptor beta chains from a single sample sequenced in a study of blood T cell repertoires in COVID-19. Using immunoSEQ multiplex PCR, the repertoire was profiled, and TCRdb retains in-frame clones only, with some absent. The sample holds around 40,000 clones, roughly 89% seen once. Sequenced: peripheral blood. These receptor sequences come from a man in his forties with COVID-19, enrolled during active disease.

The chain recombines TRBV15 with TRBJ2-1; the match to TRBD2 covers 9 bases. The J segment lost 4 bases and the V segment lost 4 bases, leaving 5 bases of the junction unmatched. The CDR3 is made up of 15 amino acids. Germline CDR1 LNHNV, CDR2 YYDKDF (reference sequence). CDR3 nucleotides: TGTGCCACCAGCATCCCGGGACTAGCTTACAATGAGCAGTTCTTC. It encodes CATSIPGLAYNEQFF.

The V call is TRBV12-5, the J call TRBJ2-5; tentatively, D is TRBD1 (8 bases). The V and J ends lost 6 bases and 2 bases respectively, with 19 bases between them. The CDR3 length is 16 residues. Germline V gene data show CDR1 as LGHNT and CDR2 as FRNRAP. In nucleotides, the CDR3 is TGTGCTAGTGGCCCCGGACAGGGAGGGTGGCAAGAGACCCAGTACTTC. Its protein is CASGPGQGGWQETQYF.

The count of this clone is one. The V and J genes are TRBV5-6 and TRBJ2-2; 7 bases fit TRBD2. V lost 3 bases, J lost 6 bases, and 5 bases stayed unmatched. Germline lookup yields CDR1 SGHDT and CDR2 YYEEEE. The CDR3 consists of 14 residues. CDR3 sequence (DNA): TGTGCCAGCAGCTCTGGACTAGTTCCCGGGGAGCTGTTTTTT. It encodes CASSSGLVPGELFF.

V usage is TRBV18 and J usage is TRBJ2-4; a weak D match, TRBD2 (6 bases). Germline V CDR1 and CDR2: KGHSH, LQKENI. CDR3 length: 15 residues. V dropped 2 bases and J dropped 8 bases, with 16 bases sitting between them. The CDR3 DNA is TGTGCCAGCTCACCAGCGGGACGTACCTTAGACATTCAGTACTTC. Translated, it gives CASSPAGRTLDIQYF.

The V gene is TRBV9, the J gene TRBJ2-3, with 7 bases lining up with TRBD2. V lost 5 bases to trimming and J lost 9 bases; unmatched junction nucleotides: 12. CDR3 size: 14 residues. CDR1 is SGDLS, CDR2 YYNGEE, per germline. DNA of the CDR3: TGTGCCAGCAGTCTAGCGGATTACCAGATAACGCAGTATTTT. Translated, it gives CASSLADYQITQYF.

CDR3 bases: TGTGCCAGCAGGCATAGAACAGGGGAAACTGAAGCTTTCTTT. It yields the protein CASRHRTGETEAFF. The V call is TRBV3-1 (or the pseudogene TRBV3-2), the J call TRBJ1-1; 7 nucleotides match TRBD1. Trimming cost V 6 bases and J 5 bases; bases outside gene matches: 9. The CDR3 consists of 14 residues. Germline V gene data show CDR1 as LGHDT and CDR2 as YNNKEL (reference sequence).

This sequence joins TRBV19 and TRBJ1-1; TRBD1 aligns across 9 bases. Germline CDR1 and CDR2: LNHDA and SQIVND (reference sequence). V dropped 7 bases and J dropped 1; count of bases not matched to a gene: 4. The CDR3 extends over 14 amino acids. In nucleotides, the CDR3 is TGTGCCAGTAACCCGGGACAGGGGAACACTGAAGCTTTCTTT. Protein sequence: CASNPGQGNTEAFF.

Here the CDR3 DNA reads TGTGCCAGCAGCCCGCGACAGGGGTCTTCCGCCCTTCTGACATCAAACACTGAAGCTTTCTTT. Its translation: CASSPRQGSSALLTSNTEAFF. The chain joins TRBV12-1 to TRBJ1-1; TRBD1 is the table's D call, not checked against the DNA. TRBV12-1 is classified as a pseudogene. This CDR3 is built from 21 residues.

V is TRBV6-1 and J is TRBJ1-2, with unresolved D. The CDR3 covers 15 residues. Germline values: CDR1 MNHNS, CDR2 SASEGT. Trimming removed 1 base at V and 1 base at J, with 10 bases between. This CDR3 is CASSEDIGVNYGYTF. CDR3 nucleotides: TGTGCCAGCAGTGAAGATATAGGAGTTAACTATGGCTACACCTTC.

This clone is medium-sized (0.01 to 0.1%) by share. The chain links TRBV3-1 (or the pseudogene TRBV3-2) to TRBJ1-1, with D perhaps matching TRBD1 (5 bases). Trimming left V 3 bases short and J 0 bases short, with 11 bases between. Germline V gives CDR1 LGHDT, CDR2 YNNKEL (reference sequence). CDR3 length equals 15 residues. CDR3 nucleotides: TGTGCCAGCAGCCACCAGGGAAAAATGAACACTGAAGCTTTCTTT. Encoded protein: CASSHQGKMNTEAFF.

The chain is built from TRBV28 and TRBJ2-1, with TRBD2 matching 14 bases. The CDR3 spans 16 residues. Germline assignment: CDR1 MDHEN and CDR2 SYDVKM. The trim removed 7 bases at V and 8 bases at J, leaving 10 bases unmatched. CDR3 in DNA: TGTGCCAGCACCGGACTAGCGGGAGGCGATAGAGATGAGCAGTTCTTC. It codes for CASTGLAGGDRDEQFF.

The genes are TRBV3-1 (or the pseudogene TRBV3-2) and TRBJ1-5, with a possible D match to TRBD1 (5 bases). The CDR3 extends over 13 amino acids. Germline V gene data show CDR1 as LGHDT and CDR2 as YNNKEL (reference sequence). Trimming shortened V by 4 bases and J by 5 bases, and 9 bases separated the two germline ends. The CDR3 DNA sequence: TGTGCCAGCAGCCCGGGAGGGGATCAGCCCCAGCATTTT. Its protein product is CASSPGGDQPQHF.

The CDR3 reads CSASVLADYNEQFF. CDR3 coding DNA: TGCAGTGCTAGTGTTCTAGCTGACTACAATGAGCAGTTCTTC. The V call is TRBV20-1, the J call TRBJ2-1, with D possibly matching TRBD2 (5 bases). The CDR3 is made up of 14 amino acids. Germline CDR1 is DFQATT and CDR2 is SNEGSKA (reference sequence). V gave up 3 bases and J gave up 3 bases, with 12 bases separating them.

CDR3 coding DNA: TGTGCCTGGAGTGTACCACAGGGGAACTACGAGCAGTACTTC. This gives the protein CAWSVPQGNYEQYF. The rearrangement links TRBV30 to TRBJ2-7; TRBD1 matches 7 bases. Per the germline V gene, CDR1 is GTSNPN and CDR2 is SVGIG (reference sequence). Trimming took 0 bases from V and 3 from J; bases not matched to a gene: 5. The CDR3 runs 14 residues.

The J gene is TRBJ2-1, the V gene TRBV13, with 13 bases aligning to TRBD2. Unmatched junction bases numbered 6, after V lost 3 bases and J lost 7 bases. Looked up from germline, CDR1 is PRHDT and CDR2 is FYEKMQ (reference sequence). The CDR3 consists of 16 residues. CDR3 in amino acids: CASSLDTSGRANEQFF. The CDR3 nucleotides are TGTGCCAGCAGCTTGGACACTAGCGGGAGGGCGAATGAGCAGTTCTTC.

The V and J genes are TRBV6-5 and TRBJ1-1; 7 bases fit TRBD1. V dropped 6 bases and J dropped 3; count of bases not matched to a gene: 4. The CDR3 is 13 residues long. Per the germline V gene, CDR1 is MNHEY and CDR2 is SVGAGI. CDR3 nucleotide sequence: TGTGCCAGCAGCAGACAGGGATACACTGAAGCTTTCTTT. This codes for CASSRQGYTEAFF.

The chain couples TRBV30 to TRBJ2-1; TRBD1 might be the D (7 bases). Trimming took off 3 bases at V and 7 bases at J, with 10 bases between the two ends. CDR3 length: 12 residues. The V gene's germline CDR1 is GTSNPN and CDR2 SVGIG (reference sequence). CDR3 in amino acids: CAWSQGGNEQFF. DNA for the CDR3: TGTGCCTGGAGCCAGGGGGGAAATGAGCAGTTCTTC.

The V and J genes are TRBV30 and TRBJ2-5, with TRBD2 matching 13 bases. Trimming took 7 bases from V and 2 from J; bases not matched to a gene: 7. This CDR3 region has 15 residues. The germline gives CDR1 GTSNPN, CDR2 SVGIG (reference sequence). CDR3 region: CASTGLAGDQETQYF. The DNA for the CDR3 is TGTGCCTCAACCGGACTAGCGGGAGATCAAGAGACCCAGTACTTC.

The chain links TRBV21-1 to TRBJ2-7; TRBD2 is taken as the D call from the table, unchecked against the DNA. TRBV21-1 is flagged as a pseudogene. The CDR3 loop spans 16 amino acids. The CDR3 DNA is TGTGCCAGCAGCAATAAAAAGGCGACTGGCCCCTACGAGCAGTACTTC. Translating gives CASSNKKATGPYEQYF.

The table lists this clone with a few counts. The chain links TRBV6-5 to TRBJ1-5; TRBD1 is a possible D gene (5 bases). This CDR3 spans 15 amino acids. Germline V gene sequence: CDR1 MNHEY, CDR2 SVGAGI. The germline V and J ends were trimmed by 5 bases and 4 bases, with 15 bases remaining between them. The CDR3 sequence is CASSRGSGGNQPQHF. The DNA for the CDR3 is TGTGCCAGCAGTCGGGGGTCGGGAGGAAATCAGCCCCAGCATTTT.

This chain uses TRBV28 with TRBJ1-2, with D uncertain. This CDR3 comprises 13 residues. Germline CDR1 and CDR2: MDHEN and SYDVKM. V was trimmed by 3 bases and J by 3 bases, leaving 8 bases between them. The CDR3 sequence is CASSLRPDYGYTF. DNA of the CDR3: TGTGCCAGCAGTTTGAGGCCAGACTATGGCTACACCTTC.

V gene TRBV7-8 combines with J gene TRBJ2-5, with 7 bases fitting TRBD1. Germline V gene sequence: CDR1 SGHVS, CDR2 FQNEAQ. The CDR3 is made up of 15 amino acids. V lost 1 base and J lost 5; bases outside the gene matches: 7. In DNA form, the CDR3 reads TGTGCCAGCAGCTTAGGGGGACAGACTGGGGAGACCCAGTACTTC. Residues: CASSLGGQTGETQYF. The full variable domain, in which reference TRBV7-8 and TRBJ2-5 provide the parts outside the CDR3, is GAGVSQSPRYKVAKRGQDVALRCDPISGHVSLFWYQQALGQGPEFLTYFQNEAQLDKSGLPSDRFFAERPEGSVSTLKIQRTQQEDSAVYLCASSLGGQTGETQYFGPGTRLLVL.

The genes are TRBV18 and TRBJ2-3; TRBD2 matches at 13 bases. The CDR3 sequence is 16 residues long. V shed 3 bases and J 2 bases; nucleotides not matched to a gene: 2. CDR1 and CDR2 from the germline V gene are KGHSH and LQKENI. This CDR3 is CASSPTSGGYTDTQYF. CDR3 nucleotide sequence: TGTGCCAGCTCACCGACTAGCGGGGGGTACACAGATACGCAGTATTTT.

The V and J genes are TRBV10-3 and TRBJ2-7, with D possibly matching TRBD1 (6 bases). V was pared by 6 bases and J by 2 bases, with 11 bases between. Germline V gene lookup returns CDR1 ENHRY and CDR2 SYGVKD. The CDR3 runs 13 residues. The CDR3 DNA is TGTGCCATCAGCTCGGACAGAGCCTACGAGCAGTACTTC. It encodes CAISSDRAYEQYF.

The DNA of the CDR3 is TGTGCCAGCAGCTTAAGAGGGGGACAGGGAGGGATGTACGATTCACCCCTCCACTTT. This gives the protein CASSLRGGQGGMYDSPLHF. The rearrangement uses TRBV7-9 and TRBJ1-6; 9 nucleotides agree with TRBD1. The V gene's germline CDR1 is SEHNR and CDR2 FQNEAQ (reference sequence). Trimming removed 2 bases from V and 8 bases from J; junction bases left unmatched: 16. The CDR3 runs 19 residues.